This T cell receptor beta chain was obtained from a study of T-cell reconstitution after alpha-beta-depleted transplantation in children. TCRbeta library construction was performed incorporating unique molecular identifiers. MiXCR, run by TCRdb on the PCR reads, gives a single entry per CDR3 protein. The sample shows roughly 300,000 distinct CDR3 sequences, 10% of them seen only once. Per germline, CDR1 LGHNA and CDR2 YNFKEQ. There are 16 residues in the CDR3. V lost 0 bases and J lost 5, with 14 bases in between. Sequenced here: PBMCs from the stem cell graft donor, sampled from the stem cell graft. The rearrangement joins TRBV4-2 to TRBJ2-1; unclear D gene. The sequence came from a human donor who donated a stem cell graft to a child with acute lymphoblastic leukemia. The CDR3 protein is CASSQDRGRRDNEQFF. For the CDR3, the DNA is TGTGCCAGCAGCCAAGATCGAGGAAGGAGAGACAATGAGCAGTTCTTC.